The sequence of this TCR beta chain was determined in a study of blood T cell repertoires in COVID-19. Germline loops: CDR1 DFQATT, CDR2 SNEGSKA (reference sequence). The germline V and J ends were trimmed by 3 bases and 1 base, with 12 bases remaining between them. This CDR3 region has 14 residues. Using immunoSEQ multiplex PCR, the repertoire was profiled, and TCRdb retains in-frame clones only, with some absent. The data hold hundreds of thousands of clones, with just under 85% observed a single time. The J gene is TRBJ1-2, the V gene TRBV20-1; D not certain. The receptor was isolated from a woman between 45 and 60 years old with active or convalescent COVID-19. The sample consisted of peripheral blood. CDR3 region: CSASLPGYNYGYTF. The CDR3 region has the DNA TGCAGTGCTAGTCTCCCAGGCTATAACTATGGCTACACCTTC.